The text below deals with one T cell receptor beta chain. The data derive from a study of blood T cell repertoires in COVID-19. About the study: The United States, Italy and Spain supplied acute and convalescent COVID-19 samples. PBMCs, B-cell-depleted T cells, or T cells were the source of the cDNA or gDNA that made up the material.

Authors' data handling: Nucleated cell counts were estimated from reference gene primer amplification. Generated by immunoSEQ multiplex PCR, the TCRdb table keeps only in-frame clones and is missing some. That table gives V, J and clone size, and the DNA gave D and trimming. This table has over 25,000 clones, roughly nine tenths appearing once. V lost 2 bases and J lost 5, with 9 bases in between. The CDR3 has 13 residues. Germline V gives CDR1 MNHEY, CDR2 SVGEGT. Source material: peripheral blood. This sequence joins TRBV6-2 or TRBV6-3 and TRBJ1-2; D perhaps matches TRBD1 (6 bases). This TCR was sampled from a human donor with active COVID-19. The donor label of this sample is uncertain. The CDR3 loop is CASSYLGQYGYTF. DNA for the CDR3: TGTGCCAGCAGTTACCTTGGACAGTATGGCTACACCTTC.